A single sample gave rise to the 2 T cell receptor beta chains below, sequenced in a study of blood T cell repertoires in COVID-19 (TCRdb year 2020). Library method: the immunoSEQ multiplex PCR assay. Not all clones reach the TCRdb copy of this immuneACCESS table, which keeps in-frame sequences only. Checked studies attribute under half of the gap to unresolved V genes and leave the rest unexplained. The sample includes about 200,000 clones, with around 78% observed a single time. The ten top clones hold 2.5% to 3.5% of the sample. Specimen: peripheral blood. The receptor set was obtained from a woman aged 80 or older with active or convalescent COVID-19.

The gene calls are TRBV28 and TRBJ2-3; D possibly corresponds to TRBD1 (6 bases). The CDR3 contains 15 residues. In germline, CDR1 is MDHEN, CDR2 SYDVKM. The V end was cut by 3 bases, the J end by 4 bases, with 14 bases between. The CDR3 here is CASSFRGRWPDTQYF. CDR3 nucleotide sequence: TGTGCCAGCAGTTTCAGGGGCCGATGGCCAGATACGCAGTATTTT. Combining the CDR3 with reference TRBV28 and TRBJ2-3 gives the whole variable domain DVKVTQSSRYLVKRTGEKVFLECVQDMDHENMFWYRQDPGLGLRLIYFSYDVKMKEKGDIPEGYSVSREKKERFSLILESASTNQTSMYLCASSFRGRWPDTQYFGPGTRLTVL.

The chain has TRBV4-2 and TRBJ2-3; D not resolved. Trimming took 0 bases from V and 0 from J, leaving 10 bases between them. The CDR3 covers 16 residues. Germline loops: CDR1 LGHNA, CDR2 YNFKEQ. CDR3 loop: CASSQDGDGSTDTQYF. The CDR3 DNA reads TGTGCCAGCAGCCAAGATGGAGACGGTAGCACAGATACGCAGTATTTT.